This entry lists 10 T cell receptor beta chains sequenced from one sample in a study of graft-versus-host responses after intestinal transplantation. Profiled with immunoSEQ multiplex PCR; TCRdb holds only in-frame clones, not every one. The data hold about 97,000 clones, with 75% to 95% observed a single time. The sequenced sample was PBMCs, obtained approximately 470 days after intestinal transplant. All receptors derive from a human patient who received an intestinal transplant, so some T cells may come from the graft donor.

The rearrangement joins TRBV25-1 to TRBJ1-6, with TRBD1 identical over 8 bases. The CDR3 sequence is 14 residues long. Germline CDR1 MGHDK, CDR2 SYGVNS. Unmatched junction bases numbered 5, after V lost 4 bases and J lost 9 bases. DNA for the CDR3: TGTGCCAGCAGTGGACGGGACAGGAGTTCACCCCTCCACTTT. Residues: CASSGRDRSSPLHF.

The V and J genes are TRBV5-1 and TRBJ2-3, with D perhaps given as TRBD1 or TRBD2 (5 bases each). CDR1 and CDR2 (germline): SGHRS, YFSETQ. Between the trimmed V and J ends, which lost 0 bases and 1 base, there was a span of 9 bases. The CDR3 totals 15 residues. Written as DNA, the CDR3 is TGCGCCAGCAGCTTGGGGGGGAGCCGCACAGATACGCAGTATTTT. Amino acids: CASSLGGSRTDTQYF.

The gene calls are TRBV6-5 and TRBJ1-2; D unclear. The CDR3 length is 11 residues. The V gene's germline CDR1 is MNHEY and CDR2 SVGAGI. The V end was cut by 10 bases, the J end by 1 base, with 7 bases between. CDR3 protein: CATDGNYGYTF. The CDR3, as DNA: TGTGCCACCGACGGTAACTATGGCTACACCTTC.

The chain is built from TRBV5-1 and TRBJ2-6; 9 positions agree with TRBD1. The trim removed 4 bases at V and 3 bases at J, leaving 11 bases unmatched. The CDR3 consists of 18 residues. CDR1 and CDR2 (germline): SGHRS, YFSETQ. CDR3 residues: CASSKGQGTWGGANVLTF. CDR3 nucleotides: TGCGCCAGCAGCAAAGGACAGGGGACATGGGGTGGGGCCAACGTCCTGACTTTC.

This sequence joins TRBV5-6 and TRBJ2-3; possibly TRBD1 for D (6 bases). This CDR3 contains 16 residues. Trimming stripped 0 bases from V and 0 bases from J, with 11 bases between. The germline V gene has CDR1 SGHDT and CDR2 YYEEEE. CDR3 DNA: TGTGCCAGCAGCTTGGCCGGACAGTCTAGCACAGATACGCAGTATTTT. Translated, it gives CASSLAGQSSTDTQYF.

This sequence joins TRBV29-1 and TRBJ2-3; D is uncertain. V was clipped by 4 bases and J by 0 bases, with 8 bases between them. Germline V CDR1 and CDR2: SQVTM, ANQGSEA. This CDR3 has 13 residues. The CDR3 region has the DNA TGCAGCGTTGCCACCCCTAGCACAGATACGCAGTATTTT. Protein: CSVATPSTDTQYF.

The rearrangement links TRBV5-1 to TRBJ2-5; D uncertain. Germline CDR1 and CDR2: SGHRS and YFSETQ. The CDR3 runs to 16 residues. V was pared by 1 base and J by 1 base, with 14 bases between. The CDR3 DNA sequence: TGCGCCAGCAGCTTGTCACGGTCTACCACCCAAGAGACCCAGTACTTC. Translating it yields CASSLSRSTTQETQYF. Based on the CDR3 plus reference TRBV5-1 and TRBJ2-5, the full variable domain is KAGVTQTPRYLIKTRGQQVTLSCSPISGHRSVSWYQQTPGQGLQFLFEYFSETQRNKGNFPGRFSGRQFSNSRSEMNVSTLELGDSALYLCASSLSRSTTQETQYFGPGTRLLVL.

The chain combines TRBV6-5 with TRBJ2-7; D is unresolved. Germline-derived CDR1 and CDR2 are MNHEY and SVGAGI. V was trimmed by 0 bases and J by 2 bases, leaving 11 bases between them. The length of the CDR3 is 15 residues. The CDR3, as DNA: TGTGCCAGCAGTTACTCGGGCAAAGGGCCCTACGAGCAGTACTTC. Translating it yields CASSYSGKGPYEQYF.

The chain employs TRBV29-1 and TRBJ2-5; TRBD1 agrees at 9 bases. The CDR3 is 12 amino acids. CDR1 and CDR2 from the germline V gene are SQVTM and ANQGSEA. J was trimmed by 5 bases and V by 8 bases; bases with no gene match: 6. This CDR3 reads CSIQGAGETQYF. The CDR3 DNA follows: TGCAGCATACAGGGGGCGGGGGAGACCCAGTACTTC.

V gene TRBV5-1 combines with J gene TRBJ1-1; perhaps TRBD1 as D (5 bases). Trimming stripped 0 bases from V and 3 bases from J, with 9 bases between. Germline V gives CDR1 SGHRS, CDR2 YFSETQ. The CDR3 loop spans 14 amino acids. CDR3 in amino acids: CASSLEGLDTEAFF. In DNA form, the CDR3 reads TGCGCCAGCAGCTTGGAGGGGCTGGACACTGAAGCTTTCTTT.